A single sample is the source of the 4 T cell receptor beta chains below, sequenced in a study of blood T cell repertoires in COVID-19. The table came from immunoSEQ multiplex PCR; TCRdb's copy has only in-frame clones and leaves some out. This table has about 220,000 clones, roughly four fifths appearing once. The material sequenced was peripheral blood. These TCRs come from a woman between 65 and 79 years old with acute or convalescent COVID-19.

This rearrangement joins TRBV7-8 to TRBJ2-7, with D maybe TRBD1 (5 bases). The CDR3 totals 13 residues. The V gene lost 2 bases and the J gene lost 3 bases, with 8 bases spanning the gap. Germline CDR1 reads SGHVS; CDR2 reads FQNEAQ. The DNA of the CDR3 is TGTGCCAGCAGCTTATTCAGGGACTACGAGCAGTACTTC. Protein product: CASSLFRDYEQYF.

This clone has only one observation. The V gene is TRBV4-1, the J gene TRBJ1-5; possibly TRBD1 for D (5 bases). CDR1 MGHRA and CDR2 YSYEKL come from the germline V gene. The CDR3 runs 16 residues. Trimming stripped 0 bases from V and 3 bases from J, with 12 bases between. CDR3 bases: TGCGCCAGCAGCCAAGATGGGTTCAGGGACAATCAGCCCCAGCATTTT. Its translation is CASSQDGFRDNQPQHF.

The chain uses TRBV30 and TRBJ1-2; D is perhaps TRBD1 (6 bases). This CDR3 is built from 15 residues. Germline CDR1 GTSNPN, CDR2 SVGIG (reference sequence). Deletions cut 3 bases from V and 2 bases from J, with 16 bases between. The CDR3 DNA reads TGTGCCTGGAGCCGATCCAGGGGTAACAACTATGGCTACACCTTC. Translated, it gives CAWSRSRGNNYGYTF.

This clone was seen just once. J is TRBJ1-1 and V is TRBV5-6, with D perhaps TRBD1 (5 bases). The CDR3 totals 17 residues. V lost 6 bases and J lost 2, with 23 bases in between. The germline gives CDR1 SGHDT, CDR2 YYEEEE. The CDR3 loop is CASTTGGRGRVNTEAFF. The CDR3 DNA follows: TGTGCCAGCACCACTGGCGGGCGGGGCCGTGTAAACACTGAAGCTTTCTTT.